The TCR beta chain described here comes from a study of blood T cell repertoires in COVID-19 (dated by TCRdb to 2018 to 2021). Some background on the complete study: Collaborator samples came from the United States, Italy and Spain and covered acute and convalescent phases of COVID-19. The samples were drawn from the first 160 participants of the ongoing ImmuneRACE study and from 1,254 subjects provided by 6 global collaborators. The prospective study material was composed of cDNA or gDNA derived from T cells, B-cell-depleted T cells, or PBMCs. Deeply sampled blood TCRbeta repertoires from subjects exposed to, actively infected with, or recovered from COVID-19 were included in the dataset. Where available, HLA class I and class II types were obtained from metadata supplied by the sample provider rather than from assay-based typing. The repertoires were made available in a free public database intended to serve as a resource for research on the immune response to SARS-CoV-2. A de-identified subject ID, COVID-19 status, age in years and sex were almost always included in the sample metadata.

On this clone: No cognate antigen has been identified for it. Base qualities are not at hand, and no much larger clone is one base apart.

Broader findings and caveats from the paper: The quantity of clinical and demographic metadata differed by source and by participant and was supplied without curation.

TCRbeta CDR3 regions were amplified from genomic DNA using the immunoSEQ Assay, a bias-controlled multiplex PCR. The study's processing was this. The number of nucleated cells in each sample was estimated from the amplification of reference gene primers within the assay. To quantify the absolute abundance of each unique TCRbeta CDR3 rearrangement, sequence reads were collapsed and filtered. For each sample, productive Simpson clonality was calculated as the square root of Simpson's diversity index over productive rearrangements. TCRdb's version of the immuneACCESS table is confined to in-frame rearrangements and falls short of the full clone set. An unresolved V gene accounts for under half of the shortfall where checked; the remainder is of unknown origin. V, J and clone size are taken as reported in that table, and D and trimming were inferred from the DNA itself. This sample comprises around 80,000 clones, more than 80% of them detected only once. Of the sample, roughly 29% is held by the ten largest clones.

V and J are trimmed by 3 bases and 6 bases, and the gene matches miss 8 bases of the junction. The CDR3 contains 15 residues, cysteine and phenylalanine counted. Just CDR3 DNA is preserved here, 45 bases in frame from base 1. The germline V gene supplies CDR1 SGHTA and CDR2 FQGNSA. Whole blood was collected in K2EDTA tubes by collaborating institutions according to the institutions' own protocols. For TCRbeta analysis, collaborators shipped samples in one of three forms: frozen whole blood, isolated PBMCs, or DNA extracted from either of those sample types. This TCR was sampled from an elderly woman with acute or convalescent COVID-19. Sample: peripheral blood. The V and J genes are TRBV7-2 and TRBJ2-7; TRBD1 matches 10 bases in the middle. The CDR3 region: CASSFVPTGGGEQYF. The nucleotides are TGTGCCAGCAGCTTTGTCCCGACAGGGGGCGGCGAGCAGTACTTC. Outside the CDR3, residues come from the reference TRBV7-2 and TRBJ2-7 proteins, so the full variable domain is: GAGVSQSPSNKVTEKGKDVELRCDPISGHTALYWYRQSLGQGLEFLIYFQGNSAPDKSGLPSDRFSAERTGGSVSTLTIQRTQQEDSAVYLCASSFVPTGGGEQYFGPGTRLTVT.